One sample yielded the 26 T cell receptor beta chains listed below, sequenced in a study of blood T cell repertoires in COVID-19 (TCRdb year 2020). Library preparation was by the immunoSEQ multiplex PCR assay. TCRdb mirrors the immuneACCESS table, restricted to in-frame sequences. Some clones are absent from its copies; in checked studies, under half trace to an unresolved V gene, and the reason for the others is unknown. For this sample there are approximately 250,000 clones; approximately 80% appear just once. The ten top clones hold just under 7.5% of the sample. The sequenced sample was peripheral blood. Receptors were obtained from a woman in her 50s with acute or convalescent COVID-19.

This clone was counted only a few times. CDR3 residues: CASSMRPGTGELFF. In DNA, the CDR3 is TGTGCCAGCAGCATGAGGCCGGGCACCGGGGAGCTGTTTTTT. V usage is TRBV7-2 and J usage is TRBJ2-2; D call uncertain. The CDR3 length is 14 residues. The germline CDR1 and CDR2 sequences are SGHTA and FQGNSA. Trimming pared 5 bases from V and 4 bases from J, leaving 11 bases between. Variable domain in full (rest from reference TRBV7-2 and TRBJ2-2): GAGVSQSPSNKVTEKGKDVELRCDPISGHTALYWYRQSLGQGLEFLIYFQGNSAPDKSGLPSDRFSAERTGGSVSTLTIQRTQQEDSAVYLCASSMRPGTGELFFGEGSRLTVL.

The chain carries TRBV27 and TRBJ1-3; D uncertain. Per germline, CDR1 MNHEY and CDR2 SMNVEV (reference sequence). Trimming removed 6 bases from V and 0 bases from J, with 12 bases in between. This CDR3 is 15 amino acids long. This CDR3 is CASRPGGDSGNTIYF. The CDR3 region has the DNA TGTGCCAGCAGGCCGGGCGGGGACTCTGGAAACACCATATATTTT.

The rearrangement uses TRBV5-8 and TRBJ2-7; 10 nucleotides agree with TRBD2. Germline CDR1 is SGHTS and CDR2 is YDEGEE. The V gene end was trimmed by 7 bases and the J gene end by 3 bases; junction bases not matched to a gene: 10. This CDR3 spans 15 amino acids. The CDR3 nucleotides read TGTGCCAGCGCCGATGGGGCTAGCGGGGGCTACGAGCAGTACTTC. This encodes CASADGASGGYEQYF. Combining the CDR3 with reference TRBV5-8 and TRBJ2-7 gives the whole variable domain EAGVTQSPTHLIKTRGQQATLRCSPISGHTSVYWYQQALGLGLQFLLWYDEGEERNRGNFPPRFSGRQFPNYSSELNVNALELEDSALYLCASADGASGGYEQYFGPGTRLTVT.

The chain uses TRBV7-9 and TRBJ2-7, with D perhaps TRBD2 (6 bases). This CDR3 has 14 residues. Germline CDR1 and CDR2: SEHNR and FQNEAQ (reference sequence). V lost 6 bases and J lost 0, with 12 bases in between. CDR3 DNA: TGTGCCAGCAGGCGGGGCGCCCCCTCCTACGAGCAGTACTTC. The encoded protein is CASRRGAPSYEQYF.

The chain's CDR3 is CASSKGTSGGRETQYF. CDR3 nucleotides: TGTGCCAGCAGCAAAGGGACTAGCGGGGGGAGGGAGACCCAGTACTTC. V gene TRBV5-4 combines with J gene TRBJ2-5; 15 nucleotides agree with TRBD2. From germline, CDR1 is SGHNT and CDR2 YYREEE (reference sequence). The CDR3 runs to 16 residues. The trim removed 4 bases at V and 5 bases at J, leaving 6 bases unmatched.

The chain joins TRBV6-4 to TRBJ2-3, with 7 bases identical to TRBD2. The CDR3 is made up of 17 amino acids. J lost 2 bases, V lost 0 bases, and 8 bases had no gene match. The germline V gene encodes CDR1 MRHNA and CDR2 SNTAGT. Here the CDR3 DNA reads TGTGCCAGCAGTGACTCTCCCAGCGGGGCAGTCACAGATACGCAGTATTTT. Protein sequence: CASSDSPSGAVTDTQYF.

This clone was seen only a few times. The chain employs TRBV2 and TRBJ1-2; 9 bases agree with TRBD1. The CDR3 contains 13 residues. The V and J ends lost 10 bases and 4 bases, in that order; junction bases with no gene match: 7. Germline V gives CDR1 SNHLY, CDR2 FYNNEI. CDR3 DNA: TGTGCCACCCACAGGGGGCCTGTCTATGGCTACACCTTC. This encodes CATHRGPVYGYTF.

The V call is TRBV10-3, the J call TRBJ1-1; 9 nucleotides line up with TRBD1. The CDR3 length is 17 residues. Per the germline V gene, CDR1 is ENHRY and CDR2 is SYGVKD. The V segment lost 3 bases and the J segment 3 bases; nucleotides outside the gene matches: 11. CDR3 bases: TGTGCCATCAGTGACCTCGGACAGGGGAATCGGGACACTGAAGCTTTCTTT. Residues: CAISDLGQGNRDTEAFF.

The CDR3 DNA sequence: TGTGCCAGCAGGTCCGGGACTAGGTCGAATGAGCAGTTCTTC. It is translated as CASRSGTRSNEQFF. The chain recombines TRBV6-5 with TRBJ2-1; 8 bases align to TRBD2. The germline gives CDR1 MNHEY, CDR2 SVGAGI. The CDR3 runs to 14 residues. The J segment lost 7 bases and the V segment lost 6 bases, leaving 8 bases of the junction unmatched.

In nucleotides, the CDR3 is TGTGCCAGCAGCGCGGGGGTGGCAGAGACCCAGTACTTC. Protein product: CASSAGVAETQYF. The chain combines TRBV11-2 with TRBJ2-5; 7 nucleotides align to TRBD2. The CDR3 has 13 amino acids. CDR1 SGHAT and CDR2 FQNNGV come from the germline V gene. Trimming cost V 5 bases and J 4 bases; bases outside gene matches: 4.

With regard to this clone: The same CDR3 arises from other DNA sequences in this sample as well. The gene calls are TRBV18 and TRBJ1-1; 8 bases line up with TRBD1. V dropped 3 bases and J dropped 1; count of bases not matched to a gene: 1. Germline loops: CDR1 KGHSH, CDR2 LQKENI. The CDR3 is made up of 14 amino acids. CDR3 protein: CASSPDRGNTEAFF. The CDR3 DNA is TGTGCCAGCTCACCCGACAGGGGGAACACTGAAGCTTTCTTT.

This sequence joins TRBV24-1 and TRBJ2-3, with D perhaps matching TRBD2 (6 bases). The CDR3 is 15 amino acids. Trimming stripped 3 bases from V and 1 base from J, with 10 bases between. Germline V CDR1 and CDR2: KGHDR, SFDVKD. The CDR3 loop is CATSDIERGTDTQYF. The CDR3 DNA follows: TGTGCCACCAGTGATATAGAGCGGGGCACAGATACGCAGTATTTT.

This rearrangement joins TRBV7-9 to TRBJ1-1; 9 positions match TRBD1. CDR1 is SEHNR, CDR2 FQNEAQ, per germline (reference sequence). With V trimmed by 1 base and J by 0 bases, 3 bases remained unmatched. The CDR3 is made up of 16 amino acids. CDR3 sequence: CASSLGQGEVNTEAFF. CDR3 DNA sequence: TGTGCCAGCAGCTTAGGACAGGGGGAGGTGAACACTGAAGCTTTCTTT.

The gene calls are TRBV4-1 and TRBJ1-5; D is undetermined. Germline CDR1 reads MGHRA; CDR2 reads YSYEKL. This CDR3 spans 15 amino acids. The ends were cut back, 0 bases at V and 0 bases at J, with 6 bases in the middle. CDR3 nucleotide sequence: TGCGCCAGCAGCCAAGAGGCTTATAGCAATCAGCCCCAGCATTTT. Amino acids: CASSQEAYSNQPQHF.

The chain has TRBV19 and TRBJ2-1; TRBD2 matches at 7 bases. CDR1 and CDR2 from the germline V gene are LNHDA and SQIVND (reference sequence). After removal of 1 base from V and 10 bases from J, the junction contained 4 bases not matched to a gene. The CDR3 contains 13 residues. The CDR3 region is CASSIGGSGEQFF. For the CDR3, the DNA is TGTGCCAGTAGTATAGGTGGTAGCGGGGAGCAGTTCTTC.

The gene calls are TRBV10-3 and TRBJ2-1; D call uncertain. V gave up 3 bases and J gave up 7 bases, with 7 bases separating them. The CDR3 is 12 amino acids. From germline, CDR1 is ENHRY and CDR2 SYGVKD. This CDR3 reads CAISEHGNEQFF. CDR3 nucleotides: TGTGCCATCAGTGAACACGGGAATGAGCAGTTCTTC.

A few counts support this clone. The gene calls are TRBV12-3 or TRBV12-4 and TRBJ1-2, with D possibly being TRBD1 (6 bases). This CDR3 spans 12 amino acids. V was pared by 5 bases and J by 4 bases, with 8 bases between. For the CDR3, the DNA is TGTGCCAGCAGTAACAGGGTCTATGGCTACACCTTC. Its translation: CASSNRVYGYTF.

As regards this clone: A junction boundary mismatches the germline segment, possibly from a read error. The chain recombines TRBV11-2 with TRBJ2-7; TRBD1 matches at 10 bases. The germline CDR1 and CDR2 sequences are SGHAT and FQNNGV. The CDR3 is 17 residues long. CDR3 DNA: TGTGCCGGCAGCGCGACCTTAGACAGGGGGCTCCCCTACGAGCAGTACTTC. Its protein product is CAGSATLDRGLPYEQYF.

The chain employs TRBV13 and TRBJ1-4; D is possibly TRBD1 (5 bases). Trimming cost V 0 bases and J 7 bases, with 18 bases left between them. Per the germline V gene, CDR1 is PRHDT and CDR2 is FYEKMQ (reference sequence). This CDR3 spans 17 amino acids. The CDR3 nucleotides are TGTGCCAGCAGCTTAGGAACAGGCGGGGGAGGTTCTGAAAAACTGTTTTTT. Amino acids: CASSLGTGGGGSEKLFF.

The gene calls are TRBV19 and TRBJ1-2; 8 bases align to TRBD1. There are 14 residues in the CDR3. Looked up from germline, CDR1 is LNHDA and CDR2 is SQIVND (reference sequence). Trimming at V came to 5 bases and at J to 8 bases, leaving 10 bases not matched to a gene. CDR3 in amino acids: CASSPGGAISGYTF. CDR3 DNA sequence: TGTGCCAGTAGTCCAGGGGGCGCGATAAGCGGCTACACCTTC.

CDR3 protein: CASSQSLGLTEAFF. Here the CDR3 DNA reads TGCGCCAGCAGCCAATCCTTGGGGCTAACTGAAGCTTTCTTT. The rearrangement joins TRBV4-3 to TRBJ1-1, with TRBD1 as a possible D gene (5 bases). Germline V CDR1 and CDR2: LGHNA, YSLEER. The CDR3 has 14 amino acids. V was trimmed by 2 bases and J by 5 bases, leaving 12 bases between them.

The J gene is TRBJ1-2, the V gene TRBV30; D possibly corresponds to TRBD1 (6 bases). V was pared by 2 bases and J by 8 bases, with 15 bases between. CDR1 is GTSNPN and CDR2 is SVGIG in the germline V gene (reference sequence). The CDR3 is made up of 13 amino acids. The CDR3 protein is CAWSMNREGGYTF. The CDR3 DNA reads TGTGCCTGGAGTATGAACAGGGAGGGCGGCTACACCTTC.

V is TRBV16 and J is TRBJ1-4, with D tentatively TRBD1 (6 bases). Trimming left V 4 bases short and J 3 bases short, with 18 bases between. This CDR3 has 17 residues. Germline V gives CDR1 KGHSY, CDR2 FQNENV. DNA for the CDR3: TGTGCCAGCAGCCGTTCTATTCCGGGACAATCTAATGAAAAACTGTTTTTT. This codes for CASSRSIPGQSNEKLFF.

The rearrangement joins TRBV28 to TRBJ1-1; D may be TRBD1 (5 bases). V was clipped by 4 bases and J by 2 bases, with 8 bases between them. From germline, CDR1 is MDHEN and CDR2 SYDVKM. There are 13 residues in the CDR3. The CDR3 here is CASSSGGNTEAFF. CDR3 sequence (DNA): TGTGCCAGCAGTTCCGGGGGAAACACTGAAGCTTTCTTT.

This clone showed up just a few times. CDR3 loop: CASSGGLLVPNTEAFF. The CDR3 nucleotides are TGTGCCAGCAGCGGGGGCCTTTTGGTGCCGAACACTGAAGCTTTCTTT. V usage is TRBV7-9 and J usage is TRBJ1-1; weak D call: TRBD1 (6 bases). This CDR3 spans 16 amino acids. V was clipped by 5 bases and J by 1 base, with 17 bases between them. CDR1 SEHNR and CDR2 FQNEAQ come from the germline V gene (reference sequence).

CDR3 loop: CASSLIPSSYEQYF. The CDR3, as DNA: TGTGCCAGCAGCTTAATTCCTAGTTCCTACGAGCAGTACTTC. This chain uses TRBV7-2 with TRBJ2-7; D unclear. CDR1 and CDR2 from the germline V gene are SGHTA and FQGNSA. The germline V and J ends were trimmed by 2 bases and 1 base, with 9 bases remaining between them. This CDR3 has 14 amino acids.